A selection of T cell receptor beta chains follows, all from one sample in a study of CD8 T cells in ankylosing spondylitis. TCRdb reprocessed the 5' RACE reads via MiXCR and lists one record per CDR3 protein. In the table there are about 250,000 distinct CDR3 sequences, 30% to 35% of which are singletons. The specimen was blood, either unsorted or a sorted T cell fraction (not recorded which). The receptors were sampled from a male donor with ankylosing spondylitis or in good health (not recorded which). CDR3s include the opening cysteine and the closing phenylalanine or tryptophan. The order of the fields is clone size, J gene, V gene, D gene, CDR3 protein, CDR3 DNA. The D gene is left open where the match is weak. The size field is filled for only some rows; it gives once, few, many or a size class.

>few|TRBJ2-1|TRBV20-1|TRBD2
CSARVLTSGGSYNEQFF
TGCAGTGCTAGAGTACTTACTAGCGGGGGGTCCTACAATGAGCAGTTCTTC
>-|TRBJ1-5|TRBV4-1|-
CASSLSGTGQPQHF
TGCGCCAGCAGCCTTTCAGGGACGGGTCAGCCCCAGCATTTT
>-|TRBJ1-2|TRBV9|TRBD1
CASSAGGYGYTF
TGTGCCAGCAGTGCAGGGGGCTATGGCTACACCTTC
>few|TRBJ2-7|TRBV20-1|-
CSARDAGGIYEQYF
TGCAGTGCTAGAGATGCTGGCGGCATATACGAGCAGTACTTC
>-|TRBJ1-2|TRBV3-1|-
CASSRADSYGYTF
TGTGCCAGCAGCCGAGCGGACAGCTATGGCTACACCTTC
>few|TRBJ2-4|TRBV27|TRBD2
CASRGGGKNIQYF
TGTGCCAGCAGGGGCGGGGGCAAAAACATTCAGTACTTC
>-|TRBJ1-2|TRBV28|-
CASTGIGGYGYTF
TGTGCCAGCACGGGGATAGGGGGCTATGGCTACACCTTC
>-|TRBJ2-7|TRBV28|TRBD1
CASSLGQGLPYEQYF
TGTGCCAGCAGTTTAGGACAGGGATTGCCCTACGAGCAGTACTTC
>few|TRBJ1-6|TRBV5-6|TRBD1
CASSLAGTGDSPLHF
TGTGCCAGCAGCTTGGCTGGGACAGGGGATTCACCCCTCCACTTT
>-|TRBJ2-6|TRBV7-3|TRBD1
CASSLTSGVETGYLDSGANVLTF
TGTGCCAGCAGCTTAACGTCTGGTGTGGAGACAGGGTACCTAGACTCTGGGGCCAACGTCCTGACTTTC
>few|TRBJ2-1|TRBV4-1|TRBD2
CASSPNGGSGGQYNEQFF
TGCGCCAGCAGCCCAAATGGGGGTAGCGGGGGCCAATACAATGAGCAGTTCTTC
>-|TRBJ2-1|TRBV29-1|-
CSVPKLNVYNEQFF
TGCAGCGTTCCTAAACTAAATGTATACAATGAGCAGTTCTTC
>-|TRBJ2-1|TRBV12-3/TRBV12-4|-
CASSSDIYNEQFF
TGTGCCAGCAGTTCGGACATCTACAATGAGCAGTTCTTC
>few|TRBJ2-1|TRBV12-3/TRBV12-4|-
CASSLGRRAREQFF
TGTGCCAGCAGTTTAGGGCGGAGGGCCAGGGAGCAGTTCTTC
>once|TRBJ2-5|TRBV6-1|-
CASSQNLGRSQETQYF
TGTGCCAGCAGTCAGAATTTAGGTCGAAGCCAAGAGACCCAGTACTTC
>-|TRBJ2-2|TRBV10-3|-
CAISDLLGKGNTGELFF
TGTGCCATCAGTGACTTACTTGGTAAAGGGAACACCGGGGAGCTGTTTTTT
>-|TRBJ1-4|TRBV12-3/TRBV12-4|-
CASSLGQETEKLFF
TGTGCCAGCAGTTTGGGGCAGGAAACTGAAAAACTGTTTTTT
>-|TRBJ2-3|TRBV7-9|-
CASRLWGPGTDTQYF
TGTGCCAGCAGGCTATGGGGACCGGGCACAGATACGCAGTATTTT
>-|TRBJ2-5|TRBV20-1|-
CSARGDVWQETQYF
TGCAGTGCTAGAGGGGACGTGTGGCAAGAGACCCAGTACTTC
>-|TRBJ2-5|TRBV29-1|-
CSAEEGTQYF
TGCAGCGCCGAAGAAGGGACCCAGTACTTC
>-|TRBJ1-1|TRBV10-2|-
CASSAGNTEAFF
TGCGCCAGCAGTGCTGGGAACACTGAAGCTTTCTTT
>-|TRBJ2-1|TRBV12-3/TRBV12-4|-
CASREGVSSYNEQFF
TGTGCCAGCAGGGAGGGGGTCAGCTCCTACAATGAGCAGTTCTTC
>few|TRBJ2-1|TRBV5-8|-
CASSRTFSYNEQFF
TGTGCCAGCTCTAGGACTTTCTCCTACAATGAGCAGTTCTTC
>-|TRBJ2-4|TRBV20-1|-
CSARAWTDLIQYF
TGCAGTGCTAGAGCGTGGACGGACCTTATTCAGTACTTC
>-|TRBJ2-1|TRBV20-1|-
CSASPGTTDYNEQFF
TGCAGTGCTAGTCCCGGGACAACCGACTACAATGAGCAGTTCTTC
>-|TRBJ1-1|TRBV6-5|-
CASSYTTGKTEAFF
TGTGCCAGCAGTTACACCACAGGGAAGACTGAAGCTTTCTTT